Listed below are T cell receptor beta chains from one sample, sequenced in a study of blood T cell repertoires in COVID-19. The data were produced by immunoSEQ multiplex PCR, yet TCRdb's version contains in-frame clones alone and is incomplete. The sample has about 250,000 clones; about 88% are singletons. The sequenced sample was peripheral blood. Source of these receptors: a woman aged 40 to 50 who had recovered from COVID-19. Both conserved end residues are part of each CDR3. D genes are given only for firm matches. Expanded clones are given a class, and other clones once, few, many or no size at all.

DNA: TGTGCCAGCAGCGCGGTATATACCGGGGAGCTGTTTTTT
CDR3: CASSAVYTGELFF
V: TRBV7-2
J: TRBJ2-2
size: NA
length: 13
D: NA

DNA: TGCGCCAGCAGCCAAGGGGCGGGACCAAACACAGATACGCAGTATTTT
CDR3: CASSQGAGPNTDTQYF
V: TRBV4-1
J: TRBJ2-3
size: NA
length: 16
D: NA

DNA: TGTGCCAGTAACGCAGGGACAGTCCTACAACTTACAGATACGCAGTATTTT
CDR3: CASNAGTVLQLTDTQYF
V: TRBV19
J: TRBJ2-3
size: NA
length: 17
D: TRBD1

DNA: TGTGCCAGCAGTTTGACAGCCCCCTACGAGCAGTACTTC
CDR3: CASSLTAPYEQYF
V: TRBV28
J: TRBJ2-7
size: NA
length: 13
D: NA

DNA: TGTGCCAGCGGCGAAACGAGGGAATTGGGCTATGGCTACACCTTC
CDR3: CASGETRELGYGYTF
V: TRBV28
J: TRBJ1-2
size: NA
length: 15
D: NA

DNA: TGCAGCGTTGAGGACGGGACCTACGAGCAGTACTTC
CDR3: CSVEDGTYEQYF
V: TRBV29-1
J: TRBJ2-7
size: NA
length: 12
D: NA

DNA: TGTGCCAGCAGTGCAGTCATTAATTCACCCCTCCACTTT
CDR3: CASSAVINSPLHF
V: TRBV6-4
J: TRBJ1-6
size: NA
length: 13
D: NA

DNA: TGTGCCAGCAGTTTCGGATCCCGGGGGTCGGATACGCAGTATTTT
CDR3: CASSFGSRGSDTQYF
V: TRBV27
J: TRBJ2-3
size: NA
length: 15
D: NA

DNA: TGTGCCAGCAGCTTGGGTTGGCGGGAGGGTTTTAATGAGCAGTTCTTC
CDR3: CASSLGWREGFNEQFF
V: TRBV5-6
J: TRBJ2-1
size: NA
length: 16
D: TRBD2

DNA: TGTGCCAGTAGTATAGCGACAGGGAAAGAGACCCAGTACTTC
CDR3: CASSIATGKETQYF
V: TRBV19
J: TRBJ2-5
size: NA
length: 14
D: TRBD1

DNA: TGTGCCAGCAGGGGACAGGGTGGAAACACCATATATTTT
CDR3: CASRGQGGNTIYF
V: TRBV2
J: TRBJ1-3
size: NA
length: 13
D: TRBD1

DNA: TGTGCCAGCAGCGTAGCGGGGGGGGCCATAAATGAGCAGTTCTTC
CDR3: CASSVAGGAINEQFF
V: TRBV9
J: TRBJ2-1
size: NA
length: 15
D: TRBD2

DNA: TGTGCCAGCAGCTCGGGACTAGCGGGGGGGCAAGAGACCCAGTACTTC
CDR3: CASSSGLAGGQETQYF
V: TRBV7-2
J: TRBJ2-5
size: few
length: 16
D: TRBD2

DNA: TGTGCCAGCAGCCCAGTCGTACAGGGGGCATGGGGCTACACCTTC
CDR3: CASSPVVQGAWGYTF
V: TRBV7-9
J: TRBJ1-2
size: NA
length: 15
D: TRBD1

DNA: TGTGCCAGCAGTCTCAACAGGGGGCGGAATGAGCAGTTCTTC
CDR3: CASSLNRGRNEQFF
V: TRBV27
J: TRBJ2-1
size: NA
length: 14
D: TRBD1

DNA: TGTGCCAGCAGCAACCCGGGACAAGGGCCGTTGTGGGGCTACACCTTC
CDR3: CASSNPGQGPLWGYTF
V: TRBV21-1
J: TRBJ1-2
size: NA
length: 16
D: NA

DNA: TGTGCCAGCTCACCACTGGACATGACTAACTATGGCTACACCTTC
CDR3: CASSPLDMTNYGYTF
V: TRBV18
J: TRBJ1-2
size: NA
length: 15
D: NA

DNA: TGTGCCAGCAGTTACGGACGGACTAATAACTATGGCTACACCTTC
CDR3: CASSYGRTNNYGYTF
V: TRBV6-5
J: TRBJ1-2
size: NA
length: 15
D: NA

DNA: TGTGCCAGCAGTTACCGGGACAGGGTATACAATGAGCAGTTCTTC
CDR3: CASSYRDRVYNEQFF
V: TRBV6-5
J: TRBJ2-1
size: NA
length: 15
D: TRBD1

DNA: TGTGCCAGCAGCCGTATGGGGGGGGCTAAGCAATCAGCCCAGCATTTT
CDR3: CASSRMGGAKQSAQHF
V: TRBV7-2
J: TRBJ1-5
size: once
length: 16
D: NA

DNA: TGTGCCAGCAGCTCCCCCCCTAGGGGCACCGGGGAGCTGTTTTTT
CDR3: CASSSPPRGTGELFF
V: TRBV7-2
J: TRBJ2-2
size: NA
length: 15
D: NA

DNA: TGTGCCAGCAGTTACCACACGGGGGGGGAGACCCAGTACTTC
CDR3: CASSYHTGGETQYF
V: TRBV6-6
J: TRBJ2-5
size: NA
length: 14
D: TRBD2

DNA: TGTGCCAGCAGCTTGTTCTCCGCCAAAAACATTCAGTACTTC
CDR3: CASSLFSAKNIQYF
V: TRBV7-2
J: TRBJ2-4
size: NA
length: 14
D: NA

DNA: TGTGCCAGCAGCTCGATTCTAGACAATCAGCCCCAGCATTTT
CDR3: CASSSILDNQPQHF
V: TRBV7-9
J: TRBJ1-5
size: NA
length: 14
D: NA

DNA: TGTGCCAGCAGTTTTCTAGCGACCTCCTACGAGCAGTACTTC
CDR3: CASSFLATSYEQYF
V: TRBV27
J: TRBJ2-7
size: NA
length: 14
D: NA

DNA: TGCGCCAGCAGCCAAGTAGCACTAGCGGGATACCCAAATGAGCAGTTCTTC
CDR3: CASSQVALAGYPNEQFF
V: TRBV4-3
J: TRBJ2-1
size: NA
length: 17
D: TRBD2